A single sample gave rise to the 19 T cell receptor beta chains below, sequenced in a study of shared clonotypes between healthy human individuals. Some clones are missing from TCRdb's copy, which holds only in-frame ones; the method was immunoSEQ multiplex PCR. This table has over a million clones, approximately 97% appearing once. The sequencing input was naive CD4+ T cells sorted from blood. The subset is: CD45RA+ positively selected. The receptors were gathered from a young man in good health.

The gene calls are TRBV6-5 and TRBJ2-5; 10 bases are shared with TRBD1. The CDR3 contains 14 residues. Germline values: CDR1 MNHEY, CDR2 SVGAGI. The ends lost 8 bases at V and 4 bases at J; junction bases unmatched: 7. CDR3 nucleotides: TGTGCCAGCGGGGACAGGGGAGAGTTAGAGACCCAGTACTTC. Its translation is CASGDRGELETQYF.

Here the CDR3 DNA reads TGTGCCAGCAGCTCTCTAGCGGGAGGCGATGAGCAGTTCTTC. The encoded protein is CASSSLAGGDEQFF. The chain recombines TRBV11-2 with TRBJ2-1; 11 bases agree with TRBD2. This CDR3 has 14 amino acids. Per germline, CDR1 SGHAT and CDR2 FQNNGV. The V gene end was trimmed by 4 bases and the J gene end by 8 bases; junction bases not matched to a gene: 4.

The chain is built from TRBV6-6 and TRBJ2-2; tentative D call: TRBD1 (6 bases). The CDR3 totals 15 residues. V was shortened by 6 bases and J by 6 bases, with 17 bases between the two germline ends. Looked up from germline, CDR1 is MNHNY and CDR2 is SVGAGI (reference sequence). The CDR3 reads CASRGATGQAGELFF. The CDR3 DNA follows: TGTGCCAGCAGGGGGGCAACAGGGCAGGCCGGGGAGCTGTTTTTT.

V is TRBV27 and J is TRBJ2-2; TRBD2 matches 7 bases. V gave up 1 base and J gave up 1 base; unmatched junction bases: 9. Germline CDR1 is MNHEY and CDR2 is SMNVEV (reference sequence). The CDR3 runs to 18 residues. DNA for the CDR3: TGTGCCAGCAGTTTATGGGCTAGCGGAGCCCAGAACACCGGGGAGCTGTTTTTT. Amino acid sequence: CASSLWASGAQNTGELFF.

The chain carries TRBV2 and TRBJ2-7; unclear D gene. Trimming stripped 6 bases from V and 6 bases from J, with 18 bases between. Germline loops: CDR1 SNHLY, CDR2 FYNNEI. The CDR3 length is 14 residues. CDR3 DNA: TGTGCCAGCAGCCTAGAAGGAGCAGCAACCGAGCAGTACTTC. Its translation: CASSLEGAATEQYF.

The table lists this clone with a count of one. The chain combines TRBV28 with TRBJ1-5, with a weak D call TRBD1 (5 bases). The CDR3 loop spans 14 amino acids. Trimming pared 3 bases from V and 7 bases from J, leaving 13 bases between. Germline assignment: CDR1 MDHEN and CDR2 SYDVKM. CDR3 loop: CASSFEGRGQPQHF. For the CDR3, the DNA is TGTGCCAGCAGTTTCGAGGGGCGAGGGCAGCCCCAGCATTTT.

The V call is TRBV27, the J call TRBJ1-2, with D possibly TRBD1 on 5 matching bases. Germline values: CDR1 MNHEY, CDR2 SMNVEV (reference sequence). Trimming shortened V by 4 bases and J by 4 bases, and 22 bases separated the two germline ends. CDR3 length equals 17 residues. Here the CDR3 reads CASSSLELGQGFYGYTF. The CDR3 DNA reads TGTGCCAGCAGTTCCCTTGAGTTGGGGCAGGGATTCTATGGCTACACCTTC.

The chain uses TRBV6-6 and TRBJ1-2; TRBD1 is a possible D gene (5 bases). V was pared by 6 bases and J by 0 bases, with 8 bases between. Germline CDR1 and CDR2: MNHNY and SVGAGI (reference sequence). The CDR3 spans 13 residues. The CDR3 DNA reads as TGTGCCAGCAGAAAGACAGCTAACTATGGCTACACCTTC. It translates to CASRKTANYGYTF.

V is TRBV2 and J is TRBJ1-5, with TRBD1 identical over 9 bases. Per the germline V gene, CDR1 is SNHLY and CDR2 is FYNNEI. There are 15 residues in the CDR3. The J segment lost 1 base and the V segment lost 6 bases, leaving 4 bases of the junction unmatched. CDR3 in amino acids: CASRGDRASNQPQHF. In DNA form, the CDR3 reads TGTGCCAGCAGGGGGGACAGGGCGAGCAATCAGCCCCAGCATTTT.

This sequence joins TRBV4-1 and TRBJ1-4; no firm D call. Per germline, CDR1 MGHRA and CDR2 YSYEKL. V lost 3 bases, J lost 7 bases, and 18 bases lay in between. This CDR3 has 16 amino acids. The CDR3 protein is CASSHTPPGLSEKLFF. The CDR3 nucleotides read TGCGCCAGCAGCCACACGCCCCCGGGTCTAAGTGAAAAACTGTTTTTT.

J is TRBJ2-7 and V is TRBV7-9; D is ambiguous. The CDR3 is 12 residues long. V was shortened by 7 bases and J by 2 bases, with 9 bases between the two germline ends. CDR1 is SEHNR, CDR2 FQNEAQ, per germline (reference sequence). CDR3 DNA: TGTGCCAGCACCCAGGATACCTACGAGCAGTACTTC. As protein: CASTQDTYEQYF.

The chain recombines TRBV5-5 with TRBJ1-5; TRBD1 aligns across 8 bases. The CDR3 runs 14 residues. Germline V gene lookup returns CDR1 SGHKS and CDR2 YYEKEE (reference sequence). V was pared by 4 bases and J by 2 bases, with 2 bases of the junction left unmatched. Written as DNA, the CDR3 is TGTGCCAGCAGCGGACAGGGTGGCAATCAGCCCCAGCATTTT. It codes for CASSGQGGNQPQHF.

The V gene is TRBV7-9, the J gene TRBJ2-1; 7 positions agree with TRBD2. Looked up from germline, CDR1 is SEHNR and CDR2 is FQNEAQ (reference sequence). With V trimmed by 5 bases and J by 3 bases, 7 bases remained unmatched. This CDR3 has 15 amino acids. CDR3 sequence: CASSPTGDYYNEQFF. The CDR3 coding sequence is TGTGCCAGCAGCCCTACTGGGGACTACTACAATGAGCAGTTCTTC.

The rearrangement uses TRBV5-1 and TRBJ2-5; TRBD2 might be the D (5 bases). In germline, CDR1 is SGHRS, CDR2 YFSETQ. V shed 0 bases and J shed 4 bases, with 13 bases lying between them. The CDR3 has 15 amino acids. The CDR3 sequence is CASSLGGSSGETQYF. The CDR3 region has the DNA TGCGCCAGCAGCTTGGGTGGGAGCTCTGGAGAGACCCAGTACTTC. Looking up the rest from reference TRBV5-1 and TRBJ2-5 gives the full variable domain: KAGVTQTPRYLIKTRGQQVTLSCSPISGHRSVSWYQQTPGQGLQFLFEYFSETQRNKGNFPGRFSGRQFSNSRSEMNVSTLELGDSALYLCASSLGGSSGETQYFGPGTRLLVL.

In its sample, this clone was seen once. The V call is TRBV27, the J call TRBJ2-7; the match to TRBD1 covers 7 bases. Germline V gene lookup returns CDR1 MNHEY and CDR2 SMNVEV (reference sequence). This CDR3 has 18 amino acids. V was clipped by 3 bases and J by 3 bases; unmatched bases: 17. CDR3 in DNA: TGTGCCAGCAGTTTCCCGGGACAGAGTGTAGTTCGGAACTACGAGCAGTACTTC. Translating it yields CASSFPGQSVVRNYEQYF.

V usage is TRBV6-1 and J usage is TRBJ1-1, with D unresolved. Trimming left V 4 bases short and J 1 base short, with 7 bases between. This CDR3 spans 13 amino acids. From germline, CDR1 is MNHNS and CDR2 SASEGT. The CDR3 region has the DNA TGTGCCAGCAGTGGGCTCCCGAACACTGAAGCTTTCTTT. It is translated as CASSGLPNTEAFF.

This clone has only one observation. The chain recombines TRBV19 with TRBJ2-7; D tentatively reads TRBD1 or TRBD2 (5 bases each). The V end was cut by 4 bases, the J end by 6 bases, with 25 bases between. The CDR3 totals 17 residues. Germline V gives CDR1 LNHDA, CDR2 SQIVND (reference sequence). The CDR3 loop is CASSTRGASGPPLEQYF. The CDR3 DNA reads TGTGCCAGTAGTACCCGAGGGGCGAGCGGCCCACCCCTCGAGCAGTACTTC. Based on the CDR3 plus reference TRBV19 and TRBJ2-7, the full variable domain is DGGITQSPKYLFRKEGQNVTLSCEQNLNHDAMYWYRQDPGQGLRLIYYSQIVNDFQKGDIAEGYSVSREKKESFPLTVTSAQKNPTAFYLCASSTRGASGPPLEQYFGPGTRLTVT.

Details on this clone: Distinct nucleotide sequences in the sample also encode this CDR3. This chain links TRBV28 with TRBJ2-7; D remains ambiguous. The V end was cut by 1 base, the J end by 4 bases, with 5 bases between. CDR1 MDHEN and CDR2 SYDVKM come from the germline V gene. The CDR3 consists of 12 residues. The CDR3 nucleotides read TGTGCCAGCAGTTTATCTAGTTACGAGCAGTACTTC. Translated: CASSLSSYEQYF.

This chain uses TRBV5-4 with TRBJ2-2; D not certain. CDR1 SGHNT and CDR2 YYREEE come from the germline V gene (reference sequence). This CDR3 region has 15 residues. The V and J ends lost 1 base and 3 bases respectively, with 10 bases between them. In DNA form, the CDR3 reads TGTGCCAGCAGCTTGCGTCCCGGTGACACCGGGGAGCTGTTTTTT. Translated: CASSLRPGDTGELFF.